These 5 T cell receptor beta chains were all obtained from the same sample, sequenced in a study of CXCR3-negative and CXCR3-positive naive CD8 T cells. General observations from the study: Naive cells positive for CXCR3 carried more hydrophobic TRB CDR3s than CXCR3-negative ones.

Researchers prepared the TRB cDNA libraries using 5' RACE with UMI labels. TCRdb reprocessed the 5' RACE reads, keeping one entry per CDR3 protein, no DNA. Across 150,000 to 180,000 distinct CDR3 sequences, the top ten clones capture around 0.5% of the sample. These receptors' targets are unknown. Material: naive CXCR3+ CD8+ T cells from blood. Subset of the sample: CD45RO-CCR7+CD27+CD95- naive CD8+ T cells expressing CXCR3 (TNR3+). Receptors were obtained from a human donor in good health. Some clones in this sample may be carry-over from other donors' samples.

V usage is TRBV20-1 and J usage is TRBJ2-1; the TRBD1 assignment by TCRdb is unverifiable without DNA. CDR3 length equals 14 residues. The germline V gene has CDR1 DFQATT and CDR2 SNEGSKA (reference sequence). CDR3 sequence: CSEVGVHSYNEQFF.

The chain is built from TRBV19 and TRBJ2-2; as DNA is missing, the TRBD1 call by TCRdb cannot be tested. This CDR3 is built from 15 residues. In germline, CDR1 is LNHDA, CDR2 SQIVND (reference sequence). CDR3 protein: CASSIAGVNTGELFF.

The CDR3 here is CASSQDGGGLGTEAFF. V and J are TRBV4-3 and TRBJ1-1; TCRdb selects TRBD1, and the lack of DNA leaves this call unchecked. Germline-derived CDR1 and CDR2 are LGHNA and YSLEER. The CDR3 sequence is 16 residues long.

The CDR3 spells CASSDWQGSSYEQYF. The J gene is TRBJ2-7, the V gene TRBV2; TCRdb's D call of TRBD1 is untestable without DNA. In germline, CDR1 is SNHLY, CDR2 FYNNEI. The length of the CDR3 is 15 residues.

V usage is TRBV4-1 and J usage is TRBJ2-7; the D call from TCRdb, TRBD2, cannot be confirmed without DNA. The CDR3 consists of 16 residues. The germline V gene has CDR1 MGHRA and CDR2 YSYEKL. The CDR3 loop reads CASSQENAGGTYEQYF.